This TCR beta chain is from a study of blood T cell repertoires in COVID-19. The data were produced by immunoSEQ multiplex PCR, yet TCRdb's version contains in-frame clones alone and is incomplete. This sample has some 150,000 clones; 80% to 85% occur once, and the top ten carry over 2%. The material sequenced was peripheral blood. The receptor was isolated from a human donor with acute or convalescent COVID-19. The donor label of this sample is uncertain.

CDR3: CASSPTSYGYTF. The DNA of the CDR3 is TGTGCCAGCAGTCCGACAAGCTATGGCTACACCTTC. The chain links TRBV12-3 or TRBV12-4 to TRBJ1-2; D uncertain. The CDR3 is 12 amino acids. V was clipped by 5 bases and J by 4 bases, with 8 bases between them.